The 20 T cell receptor beta chains reported below all come from one sample, sequenced in a study of blood T cell repertoires in COVID-19. Profiling relied on immunoSEQ multiplex PCR, and the TCRdb table lists in-frame clones only, not all of them. The table shows around 130,000 clones, with 75% to 90% occurring only once. Specimen: peripheral blood. The receptors derive from an elderly woman with acute or convalescent COVID-19.

This chain links TRBV2 with TRBJ1-1, with no clear D. Trimming removed 8 bases from V and 5 bases from J, with 15 bases in between. Looked up from germline, CDR1 is SNHLY and CDR2 is FYNNEI. The CDR3 runs 13 residues. The CDR3 sequence is CASEGIGSTEAFF. The CDR3 coding sequence is TGTGCCAGCGAGGGTATAGGGTCAACTGAAGCTTTCTTT.

This chain joins TRBV4-1 and TRBJ2-6; no clear D gene. Germline V CDR1 and CDR2: MGHRA, YSYEKL. The CDR3 length is 16 residues. V was trimmed by 0 bases and J by 0 bases, leaving 6 bases between them. The CDR3 sequence: CASSQETYSGANVLTF. In nucleotides, the CDR3 is TGCGCCAGCAGCCAAGAAACCTACTCTGGGGCCAACGTCCTGACTTTC.

V gene TRBV6-2 or TRBV6-3 combines with J gene TRBJ2-7; D is possibly TRBD1 (5 bases). V shed 0 bases and J shed 4 bases, with 19 bases lying between them. This CDR3 is built from 17 residues. The germline V gene encodes CDR1 MNHEY and CDR2 SVGEGT. The CDR3 DNA reads as TGTGCCAGCAGTTACTCAGCAGGGTACTCGACCGGTTACGAGCAGTACTTC. Translating it yields CASSYSAGYSTGYEQYF.

CDR3 loop: CASSIEGVLTGSPLHF. CDR3 sequence (DNA): TGCGCCAGCAGCATCGAAGGGGTCTTAACGGGTTCACCCCTCCACTTT. The chain combines TRBV5-1 with TRBJ1-6, with a weak D call TRBD1 (5 bases). The CDR3 has 16 amino acids. V was shortened by 4 bases and J by 9 bases, with 20 bases between the two germline ends. Germline CDR1 reads SGHRS; CDR2 reads YFSETQ. Using reference TRBV5-1 and TRBJ1-6 for the parts outside the CDR3, the full variable domain is KAGVTQTPRYLIKTRGQQVTLSCSPISGHRSVSWYQQTPGQGLQFLFEYFSETQRNKGNFPGRFSGRQFSNSRSEMNVSTLELGDSALYLCASSIEGVLTGSPLHFGNGTRLTVT.

The rearrangement uses TRBV3-1 (or the pseudogene TRBV3-2) and TRBJ2-5; 9 nucleotides line up with TRBD2. Looked up from germline, CDR1 is LGHDT and CDR2 is YNNKEL (reference sequence). This CDR3 has 14 residues. V dropped 5 bases and J dropped 1; count of bases not matched to a gene: 2. DNA for the CDR3: TGTGCCAGCAGCAAACTAGCGGGCCAAGAGACCCAGTACTTC. Protein sequence: CASSKLAGQETQYF.

This clone was seen just once. The J gene is TRBJ2-6, the V gene TRBV12-5, with D hard to call. Germline CDR1 reads LGHNT; CDR2 reads FRNRAP. V was pared by 0 bases and J by 0 bases, with 6 bases between. This CDR3 spans 16 amino acids. The CDR3 nucleotides read TGTGCTAGTGGTTTGGTACGGGTCTCTGGGGCCAACGTCCTGACTTTC. Translating it yields CASGLVRVSGANVLTF.

The genes are TRBV5-1 and TRBJ1-1; 7 bases match TRBD1. The ends lost 6 bases at V and 4 bases at J; junction bases unmatched: 12. The germline V gene has CDR1 SGHRS and CDR2 YFSETQ. This CDR3 region has 15 residues. CDR3: CASNPTGPPGTEAFF. In DNA, the CDR3 is TGCGCCAGCAACCCGACAGGGCCTCCGGGCACTGAAGCTTTCTTT.

The gene calls are TRBV5-4 and TRBJ1-6, with a tentative D call TRBD1 (5 bases). Deletions cut 2 bases from V and 4 bases from J, with 13 bases between. This CDR3 spans 16 amino acids. Germline V lookup: CDR1 SGHNT, CDR2 YYREEE (reference sequence). CDR3 sequence: CASSLDSRLYNSPLHF. The CDR3 nucleotides are TGTGCCAGCAGCTTAGACAGCAGGTTGTATAATTCACCCCTCCACTTT.

The chain carries TRBV6-2 or TRBV6-3 and TRBJ2-5, with TRBD1 matching 9 bases. CDR3 length: 17 residues. Germline V gene sequence: CDR1 MNHEY, CDR2 SVGEGT. The J segment lost 4 bases and the V segment lost 2 bases, leaving 11 bases of the junction unmatched. The DNA for the CDR3 is TGTGCCAGCAGTTACGGAAACAGGGGGCCACGCCCAGAGACCCAGTACTTC. Protein sequence: CASSYGNRGPRPETQYF.

The V call is TRBV7-2, the J call TRBJ2-1; D call uncertain. The V end lost 5 bases, the J end lost 6 bases, and 8 bases lay between the germline ends. This CDR3 is built from 12 residues. Germline V CDR1 and CDR2: SGHTA, FQGNSA. Here the CDR3 DNA reads TGTGCCAGCAGCGTTCTAGGCAATGAGCAGTTCTTC. It specifies CASSVLGNEQFF. The full variable domain, in which reference TRBV7-2 and TRBJ2-1 provide the parts outside the CDR3, is GAGVSQSPSNKVTEKGKDVELRCDPISGHTALYWYRQSLGQGLEFLIYFQGNSAPDKSGLPSDRFSAERTGGSVSTLTIQRTQQEDSAVYLCASSVLGNEQFFGPGTRLTVL.

The CDR3 is CASSRGMGSEAFF. In DNA, the CDR3 is TGTGCCAGCAGTCGGGGGATGGGCAGTGAAGCTTTCTTT. The chain carries TRBV6-5 and TRBJ1-1, with D maybe TRBD1 (5 bases). This CDR3 is built from 13 residues. Looked up from germline, CDR1 is MNHEY and CDR2 is SVGAGI. V was cut by 5 bases and J by 7 bases, with 14 bases left in between.

The chain recombines TRBV2 with TRBJ2-7; D may be TRBD1 (5 bases). CDR1 and CDR2 from the germline V gene are SNHLY and FYNNEI. CDR3 length equals 12 residues. V was cut by 6 bases and J by 2 bases, with 8 bases left in between. The CDR3 nucleotides are TGTGCCAGCAGAAGGGGAACCTACGAGCAGTACTTC. Residues: CASRRGTYEQYF.

This clone was observed a few times. The chain joins TRBV25-1 to TRBJ1-2, with D possibly TRBD1 on 6 matching bases. Germline CDR1 is MGHDK and CDR2 is SYGVNS. Trimming pared 3 bases from V and 0 bases from J, leaving 17 bases between. This CDR3 is 17 amino acids long. The CDR3 loop is CASSDAARGRANYGYTF. DNA for the CDR3: TGTGCCAGCAGTGACGCGGCCAGGGGCCGAGCTAACTATGGCTACACCTTC.

The gene calls are TRBV3-1 (or the pseudogene TRBV3-2) and TRBJ1-2; TRBD1 is a possible D gene (6 bases). This CDR3 contains 17 residues. V lost 1 base to trimming and J lost 5 bases, with 20 bases between them. CDR1 is LGHDT, CDR2 YNNKEL, per germline (reference sequence). Here the CDR3 DNA reads TGTGCCAGCAGCCAAGGACTCTGGACCAGGGGAAATTATGGCTACACCTTC. It specifies CASSQGLWTRGNYGYTF.

This sequence joins TRBV6-5 and TRBJ1-2; 8 nucleotides align to TRBD1. The germline V gene has CDR1 MNHEY and CDR2 SVGAGI. CDR3 size: 15 residues. The V and J ends lost 4 bases and 8 bases, in that order; junction bases with no gene match: 12. The CDR3 is CASSSWTGSPGGYTF. DNA for the CDR3: TGTGCCAGCAGTTCCTGGACAGGGTCCCCTGGGGGCTACACCTTC.

With respect to this clone: Different DNA sequences within this sample yield the same CDR3. V gene TRBV7-6 combines with J gene TRBJ1-3; the match to TRBD1 covers 8 bases. This CDR3 spans 15 amino acids. The germline gives CDR1 SGHVS, CDR2 FNYEAQ. The trim removed 4 bases at V and 4 bases at J, leaving 6 bases unmatched. As DNA, the CDR3 is TGTGCCAGCAGCTCCGGGACAGGTACCGGAAACACCATATATTTT. Amino acid sequence: CASSSGTGTGNTIYF.

The chain combines TRBV12-3 or TRBV12-4 with TRBJ1-1; TRBD1 matches at 7 bases. The trim removed 2 bases at V and 10 bases at J, leaving 4 bases unmatched. This CDR3 has 12 amino acids. The CDR3 loop reads CASSLQTGVAFF. As DNA, the CDR3 is TGTGCCAGCAGTTTACAAACAGGGGTAGCTTTCTTT.

The genes are TRBV7-3 and TRBJ2-1; TRBD2 is a possible D gene (7 bases). The V gene's germline CDR1 is SGHTA and CDR2 FQGTGA. CDR3 size: 15 residues. Trimming took 2 bases from V and 3 from J, leaving 11 bases between them. CDR3 region: CASSLEGGGYNEQFF. CDR3 nucleotides: TGTGCCAGCAGCTTAGAGGGAGGGGGCTACAATGAGCAGTTCTTC.

This chain connects TRBV7-2 to TRBJ1-2, with D tentatively TRBD1 (5 bases). Germline-derived CDR1 and CDR2 are SGHTA and FQGNSA. The CDR3 has 16 residues. V was pared by 5 bases and J by 4 bases, with 20 bases between. The CDR3 reads CASSPEAGGKPYGYTF. The CDR3 bases are TGTGCCAGCAGCCCCGAGGCGGGGGGTAAGCCCTATGGCTACACCTTC.

The chain recombines TRBV7-2 with TRBJ2-7; 12 bases fit TRBD1. Germline assignment: CDR1 SGHTA and CDR2 FQGNSA. The trim removed 4 bases at V and 4 bases at J, leaving 11 bases unmatched. The CDR3 sequence is 17 residues long. CDR3: CASSSGGTGGAGYEQYF. CDR3 bases: TGTGCCAGCAGCTCAGGGGGGACAGGGGGCGCGGGGTACGAGCAGTACTTC.